The present T cell receptor (beta chain) was sequenced within a study of T cell clonality in common variable immunodeficiency. Profiled with immunoSEQ multiplex PCR; TCRdb holds only in-frame clones, not every one. The sample is made up of tens of thousands of clones, none counted only once. Worth noting for this clone: The read ends 3 residues early relative to the CDR3; the germline J gene fills the gap.

With V trimmed by 7 bases and J by 7 bases, 6 bases remained unmatched. The CDR3 consists of 14 residues. Germline CDR1 SGHRS, CDR2 YFSETQ. The V call is TRBV5-1, the J call TRBJ2-1; 12 bases fit TRBD2. This TCR came from a person aged 18 to 75 in good health. Sequenced sample: peripheral blood mononuclear cells. The CDR3 DNA, read in part, is TGCGCCAGCCGGACTAGCGGGGAGGTTAATGAG. As protein: CASRTSGEVNE. The CDR3 as a whole reads CASRTSGEVNEQFF.